This TCR beta chain was observed in a study of regulatory T cells in long-lasting Graves disease. Study-wide results and limits: Patients with persistent disease shared some 3,000 public clonotypes, outpacing the approximately 920 shared by new patients. With persistent disease, TRBV28, TRBJ1-2 and TRBJ2-5 were the favored segments.

The sample's time point: newly diagnosed GD, antithyroid drugs for less than 3 months. Generation of the TCR library employed RNA extracted from PBMCs. This clonotype occurred many times. Its antigen is still unknown. Arm-PCR with iRepertoire HTBI primers amplified the CDR3 regions for these TCR beta libraries. TCRdb reanalysed the multiplex PCR reads using MiXCR and keeps one entry per CDR3 protein. The sample yields some 490,000 distinct CDR3 sequences, 12% seen once. Germline V gene lookup returns CDR1 SNHLY and CDR2 FYNNEI. With 7 bases removed from V and 4 bases from J, the gap between germline ends came to 11 bases. CDR3 length equals 13 residues. Another study also made use of these data, one on T cells in Graves' hyperthyroidism and ophthalmopathy. That paper states: HTBI primers were employed in a first-round RT-PCR of the TCR CDR3.

The origin of this receptor is a woman aged 25 to 39 with Graves disease. V and J are TRBV2 and TRBJ1-5; D unresolved. Sequencing used peripheral blood mononuclear cells (PBMCs), obtained at new diagnosis, from a patient treated with antithyroid drugs. The CDR3 nucleotides read TGTGCCAGCAAAGGAGGAGTAAATCAGCCCCAGCATTTT. It is translated as CASKGGVNQPQHF. The full variable domain, its missing parts supplied by reference TRBV2 and TRBJ1-5, is EPEVTQTPSHQVTQMGQEVILRCVPISNHLYFYWYRQILGQKVEFLVSFYNNEISEKSEIFDDQFSVERPDGSNFTLKIRSTKLEDSAMYFCASKGGVNQPQHFGDGTRLSIL.